This passage covers 5 T cell receptor beta chains from one sample sequenced in a study of identical twins. A single record per CDR3 protein comes from TCRdb applying MiXCR to the 5' RACE reads. The sample has 550,000 to 700,000 distinct CDR3 sequences; 21% are singletons. The same data also went into a second study, on T cells expressing NK-cell markers.

Material for sequencing was PBMCs. The receptors shown here come from a young woman in good health.

The table lists this clonotype with a few counts. The gene calls are TRBV4-3 and TRBJ2-7; TRBD2 matches 9 bases. Germline V CDR1 and CDR2: LGHNA, YSLEER. The CDR3 length is 16 residues. J lost 3 bases, V lost 0 bases, and 6 bases had no gene match. DNA of the CDR3: TGCGCCAGCAGCCAAGAGTGGACTAGCGTGAGCTACGAGCAGTACTTC. Its protein is CASSQEWTSVSYEQYF.

The chain's CDR3 is CASSHPRGSYEQYF. The CDR3 nucleotides read TGTGCCAGCAGCCATCCTAGAGGTTCCTACGAGCAGTACTTC. This rearrangement joins TRBV4-2 to TRBJ2-7; no firm D call. The CDR3 covers 14 residues. The germline CDR1 and CDR2 sequences are LGHNA and YNFKEQ. V lost 3 bases and J lost 1, with 10 bases in between.

This clonotype was counted only a few times. The chain links TRBV6-1 to TRBJ1-4, with unresolved D. Germline-derived CDR1 and CDR2 are MNHNS and SASEGT. V lost 6 bases to trimming and J lost 3 bases, with 11 bases between them. The CDR3 loop spans 14 amino acids. DNA of the CDR3: TGTGCCAGCAGCTCTTATCGGGCTAATGAAAAACTGTTTTTT. Translated: CASSSYRANEKLFF.

This clonotype was seen ten or more times. This chain uses TRBV20-1 with TRBJ2-3; D call uncertain. Trimming removed 0 bases at V and 4 bases at J, with 5 bases between. Germline V gene lookup returns CDR1 DFQATT and CDR2 SNEGSKA (reference sequence). CDR3 length equals 12 residues. CDR3 nucleotide sequence: TGCAGTGCTAGAGAGTCAGCAGATACGCAGTATTTT. Translation gives CSARESADTQYF.

CDR3 DNA: TGCAGTGCTAGAGTCCGTTGGGACGGGAGCAAGAATGAGCAGTTCTTC. This gives the protein CSARVRWDGSKNEQFF. The chain carries TRBV20-1 and TRBJ2-1; D might be TRBD2 (6 bases). Germline loops: CDR1 DFQATT, CDR2 SNEGSKA (reference sequence). Trimming took 1 base from V and 7 from J, leaving 20 bases between them. This CDR3 has 16 residues.